This T cell receptor beta chain derives from a study of T cell responses to AZD1222 COVID-19 vaccine. Study-wide points: Close to half of all spike-specific TCRs reportedly target regions of the variants that are unmutated.

On this clone: Its cognate antigen is unknown.

Sequencing used immunoSEQ multiplex PCR; TCRdb keeps in-frame clones, though not all of them. The sample has roughly 260,000 clones; about 92% are singletons. The trim removed 3 bases at V and 1 base at J, leaving 6 bases unmatched. Per the germline V gene, CDR1 is MNHEY and CDR2 is SVGAGI. The CDR3 runs to 16 residues. The sequence came from an adult in good health. The chain carries TRBV6-5 and TRBJ1-3, with 7 bases that match TRBD1. The sample was peripheral blood, taken on day 0 of AZD1222 vaccination. The chain's CDR3 is CASSYSRGRSGNTIYF. In DNA, the CDR3 is TGTGCCAGCAGTTATAGCAGGGGGAGGTCTGGAAACACCATATATTTT.